A few counts support the clone carrying this T cell receptor beta chain. Its antigen is unknown. Germline assignment: CDR1 DFQATT and CDR2 SNEGSKA (reference sequence). The CDR3 loop spans 15 amino acids. TCRdb processed the RT-PCR reads anew with MiXCR; each CDR3 protein has one entry. The data show 150,000 to 200,000 distinct CDR3 sequences, roughly 10% seen once. This sample is part of a study of response to subunit inactivated influenza vaccine. General observations from the study: Each seasonal influenza vaccination, the authors suggested, recruits few new T cells.

This clonotype was sampled from a man aged 50 to 60 who received an inactivated influenza vaccine. The specimen was non-naive T cells sorted from PBMCs, collected roughly 47 days after vaccination. This chain links TRBV20-1 with TRBJ2-1; 7 bases are a match to TRBD2. CDR3 bases: TGCCCTGCCGATGGGGGGAGGGCCTCCCCCAATGAGCAGTTCTTC. Amino acids: CPADGGRASPNEQFF.